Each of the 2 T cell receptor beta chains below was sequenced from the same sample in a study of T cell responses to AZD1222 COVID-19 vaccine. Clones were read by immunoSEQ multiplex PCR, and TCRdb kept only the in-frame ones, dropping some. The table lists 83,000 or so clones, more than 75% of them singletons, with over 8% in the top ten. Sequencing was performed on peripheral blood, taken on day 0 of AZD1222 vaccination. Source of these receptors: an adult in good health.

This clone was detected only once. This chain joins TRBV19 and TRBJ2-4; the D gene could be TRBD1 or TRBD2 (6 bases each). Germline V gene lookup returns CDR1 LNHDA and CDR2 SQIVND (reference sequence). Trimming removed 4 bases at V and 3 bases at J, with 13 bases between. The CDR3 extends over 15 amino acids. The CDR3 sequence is CASSTPRGDKNIQYF. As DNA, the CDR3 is TGTGCCAGTAGTACCCCGAGGGGGGACAAAAACATTCAGTACTTC.

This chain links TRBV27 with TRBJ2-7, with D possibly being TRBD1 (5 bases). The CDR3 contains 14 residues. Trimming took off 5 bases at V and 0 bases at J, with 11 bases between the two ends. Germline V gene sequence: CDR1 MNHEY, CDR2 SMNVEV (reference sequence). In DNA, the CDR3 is TGTGCCAGCAGTGGACGACAGCTCTCCTACGAGCAGTACTTC. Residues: CASSGRQLSYEQYF.